The clone carrying this T cell receptor beta chain has at least ten counts. Its antigen remains unknown. The data were obtained in a study of T cells in Graves' hyperthyroidism and ophthalmopathy. Regarding the study as a whole: Most clonotypes that expanded in the thyroid above 0.001 also showed up in blood. Ophthalmopathy could be told apart from stable hyperthyroidism with a 13 V-J model.

CDR1 SGHNT and CDR2 YENEEA come from the germline V gene. Trimming left V 4 bases short and J 7 bases short, with 10 bases between. This CDR3 contains 13 residues. Amplified regions were TCR beta CDR3 sequences from RNA transcripts. Primed by the HTBI set, a first-round RT-PCR was run on the TCR CDR3. MiXCR, applied by TCRdb to the multiplex PCR reads, yields one record per CDR3 protein. Of about 590,000 distinct CDR3 sequences detected, 11% to 15% appear once; the ten largest clones hold roughly 7%. It was 8.5 to 10 ml of fresh peripheral blood that supplied the PBMCs. The chain has TRBV11-3 and TRBJ1-4; maybe TRBD1 (6 bases). The material sequenced was blood. The TCR was taken from a woman aged 18-30 years with Graves' ophthalmopathy. CDR3 DNA sequence: TGTGCCAGCAGCTCAGGGGATGGTGAAAAACTGTTTTTT. It codes for CASSSGDGEKLFF.